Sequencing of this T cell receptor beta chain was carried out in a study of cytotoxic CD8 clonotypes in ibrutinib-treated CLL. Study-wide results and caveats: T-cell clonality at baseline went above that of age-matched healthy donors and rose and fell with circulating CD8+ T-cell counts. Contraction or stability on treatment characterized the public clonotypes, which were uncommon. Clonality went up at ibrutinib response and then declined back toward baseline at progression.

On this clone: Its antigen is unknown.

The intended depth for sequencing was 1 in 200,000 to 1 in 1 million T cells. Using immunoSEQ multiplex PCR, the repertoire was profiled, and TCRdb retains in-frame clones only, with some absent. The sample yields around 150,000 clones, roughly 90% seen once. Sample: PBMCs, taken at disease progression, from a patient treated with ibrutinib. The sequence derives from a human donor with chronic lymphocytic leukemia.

The CDR3 spells CASIPGGGRGDGYTF. The DNA for the CDR3 is TGTGCCAGCATTCCCGGGGGGGGCAGGGGAGATGGCTACACCTTC. The rearrangement links TRBV28 to TRBJ1-2; a possible D gene is TRBD1 (6 bases). The CDR3 runs to 15 residues. CDR1 and CDR2 (germline): MDHEN, SYDVKM. V was pared by 7 bases and J by 6 bases, with 21 bases between.